Below, 27 T cell receptor beta chains from the same sample are listed, as sequenced in a study of shared clonotypes between healthy human individuals. Sequenced by immunoSEQ multiplex PCR; TCRdb stores in-frame clones only, minus some. The data contain roughly 640,000 clones, more than 95% of them singletons. The sample taken for sequencing was naive CD4+ T cells sorted from blood. Subset: CD45RA+ positively selected. The receptors shown here come from a woman aged 25 to 39 in good health.

The chain joins TRBV28 to TRBJ1-1; 8 nucleotides line up with TRBD1. Trimming removed 6 bases from V and 7 bases from J; junction bases left unmatched: 13. The CDR3 is 15 amino acids. Germline loops: CDR1 MDHEN, CDR2 SYDVKM. In DNA form, the CDR3 reads TGTGCCAGCAGACCTCGCAGGGGGCAGGATAATGAAGCTTTCTTT. Translating it yields CASRPRRGQDNEAFF. Together with reference TRBV28 and TRBJ1-1, the CDR3 gives the full variable domain: DVKVTQSSRYLVKRTGEKVFLECVQDMDHENMFWYRQDPGLGLRLIYFSYDVKMKEKGDIPEGYSVSREKKERFSLILESASTNQTSMYLCASRPRRGQDNEAFFGQGTRLTVV.

The chain links TRBV19 to TRBJ2-2; D gene ambiguous. The CDR3 sequence is 16 residues long. V was clipped by 5 bases and J by 1 base, with 14 bases between them. Germline V gene lookup returns CDR1 LNHDA and CDR2 SQIVND (reference sequence). CDR3 in amino acids: CASSDSWRVNTGELFF. The CDR3, as DNA: TGTGCCAGTAGTGATTCTTGGAGAGTGAACACCGGGGAGCTGTTTTTT.

The gene calls are TRBV2 and TRBJ2-3; perhaps TRBD2 as D (6 bases). CDR3 length: 15 amino acids. The V gene lost 8 bases and the J gene lost 4 bases, with 19 bases spanning the gap. The germline V gene encodes CDR1 SNHLY and CDR2 FYNNEI. CDR3 amino acids: CASRGTPPGADTQYF. The DNA for the CDR3 is TGTGCCAGCCGCGGGACTCCACCGGGGGCAGATACGCAGTATTTT.

This sequence joins TRBV28 and TRBJ1-5; no firm D call. V was pared by 3 bases and J by 5 bases, with 5 bases between. Germline loops: CDR1 MDHEN, CDR2 SYDVKM. The CDR3 length is 12 residues. The CDR3 sequence: CASSFLYQPQHF. CDR3 nucleotide sequence: TGTGCCAGCAGTTTCTTATATCAGCCCCAGCATTTT.

The rearrangement joins TRBV5-8 to TRBJ2-2, with TRBD1 identical over 7 bases. With 3 bases clipped from V and 12 bases from J, the junction kept 11 bases outside the gene matches. CDR1 and CDR2 (germline): SGHTS, YDEGEE. The CDR3 length is 14 residues. As DNA, the CDR3 is TGTGCCAGCAGCTCTAGAGGGGGCACGGGGAAGCTGTTTTTT. Amino acid sequence: CASSSRGGTGKLFF.

This clone was recorded once. The chain recombines TRBV19 with TRBJ2-4; 10 positions agree with TRBD2. The V segment lost 9 bases and the J segment 8 bases; nucleotides outside the gene matches: 16. CDR1 and CDR2 (germline): LNHDA, SQIVND (reference sequence). The CDR3 length is 16 residues. The CDR3 sequence is CASRPSLAGGGDIQYF. CDR3 DNA sequence: TGTGCCAGCCGGCCCTCATTAGCGGGAGGTGGGGACATTCAGTACTTC.

The CDR3: CAITGQKADYNEQFF. The DNA for the CDR3 is TGTGCCATTACCGGACAGAAGGCCGACTACAATGAGCAGTTCTTC. This rearrangement joins TRBV28 to TRBJ2-1, with a tentative D call TRBD1 (6 bases). This CDR3 has 15 amino acids. Germline assignment: CDR1 MDHEN and CDR2 SYDVKM. Trimming left V 10 bases short and J 3 bases short, with 19 bases between.

V and J are TRBV2 and TRBJ1-3, with D possibly being TRBD1 (6 bases). The CDR3 covers 14 residues. Trimming removed 3 bases from V and 4 bases from J, with 10 bases in between. Germline V CDR1 and CDR2: SNHLY, FYNNEI. CDR3 sequence (DNA): TGTGCCAGCAGTGAGCGGGGGCAGGGAAACACCATATATTTT. This codes for CASSERGQGNTIYF.

The V call is TRBV27, the J call TRBJ2-3, with 7 positions matching TRBD2. The V and J ends lost 3 bases and 10 bases, in that order; junction bases with no gene match: 10. In germline, CDR1 is MNHEY, CDR2 SMNVEV (reference sequence). This CDR3 contains 14 residues. As DNA, the CDR3 is TGTGCCAGCAGTTTTGGGCGGGAGACGAGGGCGCAGTATTTT. Its translation is CASSFGRETRAQYF.

The genes are TRBV9 and TRBJ2-1, with D perhaps given as TRBD1 or TRBD2 (5 bases each). Between the trimmed V and J ends, which lost 2 bases and 6 bases, there was a span of 21 bases. Germline loops: CDR1 SGDLS, CDR2 YYNGEE. This CDR3 contains 17 residues. CDR3 residues: CASSVVGAGAAGNEQFF. The DNA for the CDR3 is TGTGCCAGCAGCGTGGTTGGGGCAGGCGCCGCGGGCAATGAGCAGTTCTTC.

The chain carries TRBV6-1 and TRBJ2-7, with a possible D match to TRBD1 (6 bases). Trimming cost V 0 bases and J 2 bases, with 11 bases left between them. The CDR3 sequence is 15 residues long. Germline assignment: CDR1 MNHNS and CDR2 SASEGT. The CDR3 loop is CASSEAGGSTYEQYF. CDR3 coding DNA: TGTGCCAGCAGTGAAGCAGGGGGATCCACCTACGAGCAGTACTTC.

The V and J genes are TRBV4-2 and TRBJ2-1; no reliable D call. Germline V gene lookup returns CDR1 LGHNA and CDR2 YNFKEQ. V lost 0 bases, J lost 3 bases, and 12 bases lay in between. This CDR3 comprises 16 residues. This CDR3 is CASSQDWAVSYNEQFF. The CDR3 DNA reads as TGTGCCAGCAGCCAAGATTGGGCCGTGAGCTACAATGAGCAGTTCTTC.

The chain is built from TRBV7-6 and TRBJ2-6; TRBD2 agrees at 8 bases. This CDR3 has 16 residues. Per germline, CDR1 SGHVS and CDR2 FNYEAQ. The V gene end was trimmed by 5 bases and the J gene end by 4 bases; junction bases not matched to a gene: 7. CDR3 coding DNA: TGTGCCAGCAGCCGACGGGGGGGAGCAGGGGCCAACGTCCTGACTTTC. Translating it yields CASSRRGGAGANVLTF.

The chain employs TRBV20-1 and TRBJ1-1; D is ambiguous. Trimming stripped 5 bases from V and 4 bases from J, with 8 bases between. The CDR3 is made up of 11 amino acids. The germline V gene encodes CDR1 DFQATT and CDR2 SNEGSKA (reference sequence). The CDR3: CSAPSSTEAFF. DNA of the CDR3: TGCAGTGCTCCCTCGAGCACTGAAGCTTTCTTT.

This chain joins TRBV11-2 and TRBJ2-7, with a tentative D call TRBD2 (6 bases). V gave up 2 bases and J gave up 7 bases, with 18 bases separating them. Germline V gives CDR1 SGHAT, CDR2 FQNNGV. This CDR3 region has 15 residues. CDR3 bases: TGTGCCAGCAGCTTAAAGGGACTCGGCGTGAGGGAGCAGTACTTC. Translation: CASSLKGLGVREQYF. Full variable domain (missing parts from reference TRBV11-2 and TRBJ2-7): EAGVAQSPRYKIIEKRQSVAFWCNPISGHATLYWYQQILGQGPKLLIQFQNNGVVDDSQLPKDRFSAERLKGVDSTLKIQPAKLEDSAVYLCASSLKGLGVREQYFGPGTRLTVT.

V usage is TRBV5-8 and J usage is TRBJ1-5; 10 bases line up with TRBD1. Germline CDR1 and CDR2: SGHTS and YDEGEE. The CDR3 is made up of 14 amino acids. V was pared by 2 bases and J by 6 bases, with 2 bases of the junction left unmatched. The CDR3 DNA is TGTGCCAGCAGCTTTGACAGGGGGCCTCAGCCCCAGCATTTT. It yields the protein CASSFDRGPQPQHF.

V and J are TRBV19 and TRBJ2-2; 7 bases match TRBD1. The V and J ends lost 4 bases and 9 bases, in that order; junction bases with no gene match: 14. The CDR3 runs 16 residues. From germline, CDR1 is LNHDA and CDR2 SQIVND (reference sequence). The CDR3 DNA sequence: TGTGCCAGTAGTACCTACCGACCTCGACAGGGCCGGGAGCTGTTTTTT. It yields the protein CASSTYRPRQGRELFF.

This sequence joins TRBV7-2 and TRBJ2-1; D is possibly TRBD2 (6 bases). Germline V gene sequence: CDR1 SGHTA, CDR2 FQGNSA. Trimming removed 1 base at V and 12 bases at J, with 19 bases between. The CDR3 has 15 amino acids. The chain's CDR3 is CASSLGRRAGSGQFF. CDR3 nucleotide sequence: TGTGCCAGCAGCTTAGGTCGGAGGGCGGGGTCGGGGCAGTTCTTC.

This chain connects TRBV28 to TRBJ1-5; D is unresolved. The germline V and J ends were trimmed by 8 bases and 4 bases, with 9 bases remaining between them. From germline, CDR1 is MDHEN and CDR2 SYDVKM. The CDR3 sequence is 12 residues long. CDR3 in DNA: TGTGCCAGCGCCGAGGCAAATCAGCCCCAGCATTTT. The encoded protein is CASAEANQPQHF.

CDR3: CASSIKLAGGTNTGELFF. Written as DNA, the CDR3 is TGTGCCAGTAGTATCAAACTAGCGGGAGGCACGAACACCGGGGAGCTGTTTTTT. The chain carries TRBV19 and TRBJ2-2; the match to TRBD2 covers 12 bases. Germline V gene lookup returns CDR1 LNHDA and CDR2 SQIVND (reference sequence). The J segment lost 0 bases and the V segment lost 3 bases, leaving 5 bases of the junction unmatched. The length of the CDR3 is 18 residues.

The chain joins TRBV29-1 to TRBJ2-7, with TRBD2 matching over 9 bases. Unmatched junction bases numbered 5, after V lost 4 bases and J lost 1 base. Germline V gene lookup returns CDR1 SQVTM and CDR2 ANQGSEA. The CDR3 has 14 residues. CDR3: CSVGLAGLSYEQYF. CDR3 bases: TGCAGCGTTGGCCTAGCGGGATTGTCCTACGAGCAGTACTTC.

The chain uses TRBV27 and TRBJ2-1; 8 nucleotides line up with TRBD2. The germline CDR1 and CDR2 sequences are MNHEY and SMNVEV (reference sequence). The CDR3 covers 15 residues. V lost 2 bases to trimming and J lost 4 bases; unmatched junction nucleotides: 4. This chain's CDR3 is CASSLAGGRYNEQFF. CDR3 nucleotides: TGTGCCAGCAGTTTAGCGGGAGGCAGGTACAATGAGCAGTTCTTC.

In DNA, the CDR3 is TGTGCCAGCAGCGTCTCTGTCCGGGGTCTTGAAGCTTTCTTT. Its translation: CASSVSVRGLEAFF. V and J are TRBV7-9 and TRBJ1-1; no clear D gene. From germline, CDR1 is SEHNR and CDR2 FQNEAQ (reference sequence). The length of the CDR3 is 14 residues. Trimming took off 5 bases at V and 7 bases at J, with 17 bases between the two ends.

The rearrangement links TRBV5-1 to TRBJ1-4; tentative D call: TRBD1 (5 bases). Trimming stripped 3 bases from V and 8 bases from J, with 14 bases between. The length of the CDR3 is 14 residues. The germline V gene has CDR1 SGHRS and CDR2 YFSETQ. The CDR3 here is CASSYRFGGEKLFF. The CDR3 nucleotides read TGCGCCAGCAGCTACAGGTTTGGCGGAGAAAAACTGTTTTTT.

This clone was seen just once. This chain connects TRBV4-2 to TRBJ2-3; weak D call: TRBD2 (5 bases). The length of the CDR3 is 19 residues. CDR1 is LGHNA and CDR2 is YNFKEQ in the germline V gene. Deletions cut 0 bases from V and 0 bases from J, with 19 bases between. Here the CDR3 DNA reads TGTGCCAGCAGCCAAGATAGAGATGGGCTAGCAGCTAGCACAGATACGCAGTATTTT. Encoded protein: CASSQDRDGLAASTDTQYF.

The gene calls are TRBV28 and TRBJ1-5; a possible D gene is TRBD1 (5 bases). Germline V gene sequence: CDR1 MDHEN, CDR2 SYDVKM. Trimming removed 0 bases from V and 6 bases from J, with 15 bases in between. The CDR3 runs 16 residues. The CDR3 DNA is TGTGCCAGCAGTTTATGGTCAGGGCGCGGGGGTCAGCCCCAGCATTTT. Its protein product is CASSLWSGRGGQPQHF.

The V call is TRBV6-1, the J call TRBJ2-1, with D possibly matching TRBD1 (6 bases). The V end lost 7 bases, the J end lost 4 bases, and 17 bases lay between the germline ends. The germline CDR1 and CDR2 sequences are MNHNS and SASEGT. The CDR3 runs to 15 residues. CDR3 coding DNA: TGTGCCAGCACCGAATGGGACATCTCATACAATGAGCAGTTCTTC. This gives the protein CASTEWDISYNEQFF.